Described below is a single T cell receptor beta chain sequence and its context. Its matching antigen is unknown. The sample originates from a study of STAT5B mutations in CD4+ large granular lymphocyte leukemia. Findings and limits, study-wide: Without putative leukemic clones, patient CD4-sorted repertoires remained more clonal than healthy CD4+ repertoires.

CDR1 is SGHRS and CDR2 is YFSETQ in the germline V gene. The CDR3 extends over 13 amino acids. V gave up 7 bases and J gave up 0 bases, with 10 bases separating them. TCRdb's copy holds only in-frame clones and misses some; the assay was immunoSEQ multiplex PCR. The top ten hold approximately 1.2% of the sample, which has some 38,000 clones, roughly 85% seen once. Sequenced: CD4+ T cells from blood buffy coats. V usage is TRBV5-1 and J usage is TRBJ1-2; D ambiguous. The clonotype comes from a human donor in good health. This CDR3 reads CASALNANYGYTF. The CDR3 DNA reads TGCGCCAGCGCGTTAAACGCTAACTATGGCTACACCTTC.